This T cell receptor beta chain was profiled in a study of cytomegalovirus exposure and HLA in healthy donors. Findings and caveats of the study: One cluster of highly shared sequence variants probably arose as a sequencing artifact. Per a prior analysis, the majority of TCR beta V segments were productive roughly 90% or roughly 30% of the time. A later analysis showed HLA-associated TCR beta chains outstripping equally common others in clonal expansion.

60 Vbeta and 13 Jbeta primers were used in PCR. Profiling relied on immunoSEQ multiplex PCR, and the TCRdb table lists in-frame clones only, not all of them. The sample includes 76,000 or so clones, about 69% seen only once; the top ten take 15% to 20%. CDR1 is SGHDN, CDR2 FVKESK, per germline. The CDR3 is 15 amino acids. The V and J ends lost 4 bases and 0 bases respectively, with 9 bases between them. Turning to this clone: Its antigen remains unidentified.

The sequence was collected from a middle-aged woman in good health and CMV-seropositive. Sequenced sample: PBMCs. The chain joins TRBV14 to TRBJ1-4, with D maybe TRBD1 (6 bases). CDR3 sequence: CASSRTVSTNEKLFF. The CDR3 nucleotides are TGTGCCAGCAGCCGGACAGTGTCAACTAATGAAAAACTGTTTTTT.